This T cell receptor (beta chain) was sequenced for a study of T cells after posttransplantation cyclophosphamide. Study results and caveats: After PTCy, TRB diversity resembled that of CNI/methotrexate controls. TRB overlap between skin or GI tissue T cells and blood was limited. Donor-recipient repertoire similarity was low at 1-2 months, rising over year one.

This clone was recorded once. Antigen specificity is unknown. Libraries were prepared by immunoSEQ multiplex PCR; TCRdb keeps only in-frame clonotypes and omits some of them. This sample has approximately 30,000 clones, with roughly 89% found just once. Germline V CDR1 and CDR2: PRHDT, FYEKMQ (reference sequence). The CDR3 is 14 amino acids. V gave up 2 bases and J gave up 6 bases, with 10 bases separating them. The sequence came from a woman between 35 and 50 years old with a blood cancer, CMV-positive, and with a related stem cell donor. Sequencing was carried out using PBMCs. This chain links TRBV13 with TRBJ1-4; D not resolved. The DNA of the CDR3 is TGTGCCAGCAGCTTAAAGAATTTAGATGAAAAACTGTTTTTT. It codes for CASSLKNLDEKLFF.